Listed below are T cell receptor beta chains from one sample, sequenced in a study of patients and donors after allogeneic stem cell transplantation. TCRdb processed the RT-PCR reads anew with MiXCR; each CDR3 protein has one entry. The data contain about 230,000 distinct CDR3 sequences, around an eighth of them singletons. The sequenced sample was blood, either unsorted or a sorted T cell fraction (not recorded which). These receptor sequences come from a human donor who was either an allogeneic HSCT recipient or a stem cell or donor lymphocyte infusion donor (not recorded which). It is not recorded whose cells these are; they may come from a transplant donor. Both conserved end residues are part of each CDR3. Each record gives: V gene, CDR3 length, D gene, clone size, J gene, CDR3 protein, CDR3 DNA. The D gene is left open where the match is weak. Some rows have no size entry. The others give once, few or many, or a class for an expanded clone.

TRBV7-2	15	-	many	TRBJ1-1	CASSLVVGARTEAFF	TGTGCCAGCAGCTTAGTGGTGGGGGCTCGCACTGAAGCTTTCTTT
TRBV3-1	11	-	many	TRBJ1-2	CASSQNRRYTF	TGTGCCAGCAGCCAAAATAGGCGCTACACCTTC
TRBV3-1	13	-	few	TRBJ2-1	CASSQARLNEQFF	TGTGCCAGCAGCCAAGCCCGACTTAATGAGCAGTTCTTC
TRBV20-1	15	-	-	TRBJ2-6	CSASMSGSGANVLTF	TGCAGTGCTAGTATGTCGGGCTCTGGGGCCAACGTCCTGACTTTC
TRBV10-3	13	-	many	TRBJ2-7	CAISPGSSYEQYF	TGTGCCATCAGCCCAGGTTCCTCCTACGAGCAGTACTTC
TRBV2	14	-	-	TRBJ1-5	CASTPLGFGKPQHF	TGTGCCAGCACTCCTTTGGGTTTCGGGAAGCCCCAGCATTTT
TRBV11-3	15	TRBD1	-	TRBJ1-3	CASSTTGTGGNTIYF	TGTGCCAGCAGTACTACCGGGACAGGTGGAAACACCATATATTTT
TRBV12-3/TRBV12-4	14	-	medium-sized	TRBJ2-3	CASSLPYGGGAKYF	TGTGCCAGCAGTTTACCCTACGGAGGGGGCGCTAAGTATTTT
TRBV12-2	13	-	once	TRBJ2-5	CASPSSWRRTQYF	TGTGCAAGTCCCTCTAGTTGGCGGCGGACCCAGTACTTC
TRBV6-2/TRBV6-3	12	TRBD1	few	TRBJ2-7	CASTRQGRLQYF	TGTGCCAGCACTAGACAGGGCCGATTGCAGTACTTC